A single sample is the source of the 18 T cell receptor beta chains below, sequenced in a study of cytomegalovirus exposure and HLA in healthy donors. The PCR had 60 Vbeta and 13 Jbeta primers. The assay was immunoSEQ multiplex PCR, and TCRdb's table has in-frame clones only and misses some. The table shows approximately 110,000 clones, with roughly three quarters occurring only once. Sequences were obtained from PBMCs. These receptors came from a man between 35 and 55 years old in good health and CMV-seropositive.

J is TRBJ1-2 and V is TRBV25-1; possible D gene TRBD1, 6 bases. This CDR3 has 13 residues. The germline V gene encodes CDR1 MGHDK and CDR2 SYGVNS. Trimming removed 4 bases from V and 7 bases from J, with 13 bases in between. CDR3 DNA sequence: TGTGCCAGCAGTGTGTGGGGGCAGGGTGGCTACACCTTC. Residues: CASSVWGQGGYTF.

The chain couples TRBV27 to TRBJ1-2; D call uncertain. There are 14 residues in the CDR3. V lost 2 bases and J 5 bases, leaving 12 bases between the germline ends. Germline V gene lookup returns CDR1 MNHEY and CDR2 SMNVEV (reference sequence). CDR3 sequence reads: CASSLSPAGYGYTF. In DNA form, the CDR3 reads TGTGCCAGCAGTTTAAGCCCAGCCGGGTATGGCTACACCTTC.

The V gene is TRBV7-2, the J gene TRBJ2-3; 7 positions agree with TRBD1. The CDR3 is 15 amino acids. Germline V CDR1 and CDR2: SGHTA, FQGNSA. V shed 7 bases, J shed 1 base, and the junction held 8 bases outside the gene matches. The CDR3, as DNA: TGTGCCAGCACCCAAGGTGGACAGGGCACAGATACGCAGTATTTT. This sequence encodes CASTQGGQGTDTQYF.

The J gene is TRBJ1-4, the V gene TRBV9; TRBD1 agrees at 8 bases. CDR1 is SGDLS and CDR2 is YYNGEE in the germline V gene. The CDR3 extends over 16 amino acids. The ends lost 4 bases at V and 4 bases at J; junction bases unmatched: 9. CDR3 DNA: TGTGCCAGCAGCCCCGGACAGGGCTTCTTTAATGAAAAACTGTTTTTT. This gives the protein CASSPGQGFFNEKLFF.

This chain connects TRBV5-6 to TRBJ1-2; 12 nucleotides line up with TRBD1. J was trimmed by 4 bases and V by 0 bases; bases with no gene match: 4. The germline CDR1 and CDR2 sequences are SGHDT and YYEEEE. This CDR3 comprises 16 residues. CDR3 sequence: CASSLVGQGALYGYTF. The CDR3 DNA reads as TGTGCCAGCAGCTTGGTGGGACAGGGGGCTCTCTATGGCTACACCTTC.

This clone has just a few counts. V and J are TRBV13 and TRBJ1-2, with 7 bases aligning to TRBD1. V shed 5 bases, J shed 8 bases, and the junction held 5 bases outside the gene matches. Germline V gives CDR1 PRHDT, CDR2 FYEKMQ (reference sequence). The CDR3 extends over 12 amino acids. CDR3 sequence reads: CASSEQGLGYTF. As DNA, the CDR3 is TGTGCCAGCAGCGAACAGGGGTTGGGCTACACCTTC.

This clone appeared a few times. V usage is TRBV5-1 and J usage is TRBJ2-3, with 9 positions matching TRBD2. CDR3 length: 14 residues. The V gene's germline CDR1 is SGHRS and CDR2 YFSETQ. The ends lost 3 bases at V and 6 bases at J; junction bases unmatched: 5. CDR3 sequence (DNA): TGCGCCAGCAGCTACGGGACTAGCCGGGATACGCAGTATTTT. Translation: CASSYGTSRDTQYF.

This rearrangement joins TRBV4-3 to TRBJ2-2; 10 bases fit TRBD2. The CDR3 is 18 residues long. Germline trimming cut 0 bases from V and 0 bases from J; bases unmatched to any gene: 4. Per the germline V gene, CDR1 is LGHNA and CDR2 is YSLEER. The CDR3 DNA reads as TGCGCCAGCAGCCAAGAATCTGGACTAGCGGCGAACACCGGGGAGCTGTTTTTT. Translated, it gives CASSQESGLAANTGELFF.

The genes are TRBV19 and TRBJ2-1; maybe TRBD1 (6 bases). V lost 9 bases and J 4 bases, leaving 13 bases between the germline ends. The CDR3 sequence is 13 residues long. CDR1 and CDR2 from the germline V gene are LNHDA and SQIVND (reference sequence). The CDR3 DNA reads TGTGCCAGCACCACACAGGGATACAATGAGCAGTTCTTC. Translating gives CASTTQGYNEQFF.

The chain uses TRBV7-6 and TRBJ2-5, with D hard to call. Germline V gene sequence: CDR1 SGHVS, CDR2 FNYEAQ. Trimming left V 5 bases short and J 5 bases short, with 12 bases between. This CDR3 spans 13 amino acids. CDR3 sequence (DNA): TGTGCCAGCAGCCCGGGTTGGTCCGAGACCCAGTACTTC. Protein: CASSPGWSETQYF.

The chain is built from TRBV2 and TRBJ1-5, with a weak D call TRBD1 (5 bases). Germline CDR1 SNHLY, CDR2 FYNNEI. Between the trimmed V and J ends, which lost 7 bases and 4 bases, there was a span of 11 bases. CDR3 length equals 13 residues. In nucleotides, the CDR3 is TGTGCCAGCACCGGACAAGAGAATCAGCCCCAGCATTTT. Translated, it gives CASTGQENQPQHF.

V and J are TRBV2 and TRBJ1-5; no definite D call. With 5 bases removed from V and 1 base from J, the gap between germline ends came to 18 bases. The CDR3 extends over 17 amino acids. The V gene's germline CDR1 is SNHLY and CDR2 FYNNEI. CDR3 nucleotides: TGTGCCAGCAGTTTGGAGTTCGACGTACTAAGCAATCAGCCCCAGCATTTT. As protein: CASSLEFDVLSNQPQHF.

V and J are TRBV29-1 and TRBJ2-7; maybe TRBD1 (6 bases). CDR3 length: 11 residues. Trimming cost V 6 bases and J 11 bases, with 17 bases left between them. The germline CDR1 and CDR2 sequences are SQVTM and ANQGSEA. In DNA form, the CDR3 reads TGCAGCGTGGGGGCCGGGCCTATCGAGTACTTC. It is translated as CSVGAGPIEYF.

This chain links TRBV4-2 with TRBJ1-2; D gene ambiguous. The CDR3 length is 16 residues. Looked up from germline, CDR1 is LGHNA and CDR2 is YNFKEQ. Trimming left V 0 bases short and J 4 bases short, with 15 bases between. The CDR3 is CASSQDRSSAAYGYTF. The CDR3 nucleotides read TGTGCCAGCAGCCAAGATCGGTCCTCGGCGGCCTATGGCTACACCTTC.

This clone has a handful of counts. This sequence joins TRBV28 and TRBJ2-7, with 8 bases that match TRBD2. CDR1 is MDHEN, CDR2 SYDVKM, per germline. V lost 6 bases to trimming and J lost 6 bases; unmatched junction nucleotides: 10. The CDR3 length is 14 residues. Here the CDR3 reads CASSLDSGSSEQYF. The CDR3 region has the DNA TGTGCCAGCAGCCTGGACAGCGGGAGTTCCGAGCAGTACTTC. Filled out from reference TRBV28 and TRBJ2-7, the complete variable domain reads DVKVTQSSRYLVKRTGEKVFLECVQDMDHENMFWYRQDPGLGLRLIYFSYDVKMKEKGDIPEGYSVSREKKERFSLILESASTNQTSMYLCASSLDSGSSEQYFGPGTRLTVT.

In its sample, this clone was seen a few times. This chain uses TRBV2 with TRBJ1-1; D possibly corresponds to TRBD1 (6 bases). Trimming shortened V by 2 bases and J by 4 bases, and 23 bases separated the two germline ends. This CDR3 has 18 amino acids. Germline-derived CDR1 and CDR2 are SNHLY and FYNNEI. The DNA for the CDR3 is TGTGCCAGCAGTGAAAGGGGAGGGTCCACAGGGATAGGCACTGAAGCTTTCTTT. Its translation: CASSERGGSTGIGTEAFF.

This chain connects TRBV5-1 to TRBJ2-1, with TRBD2 matching 14 bases. The V gene's germline CDR1 is SGHRS and CDR2 YFSETQ. Unmatched junction bases numbered 3, after V lost 0 bases and J lost 7 bases. CDR3 size: 16 residues. The CDR3 DNA sequence: TGCGCCAGCAGCTTGGCGGGACTAGCGGGAGATAATGAGCAGTTCTTC. It encodes CASSLAGLAGDNEQFF.

The rearrangement links TRBV29-1 to TRBJ2-3; 14 bases map to TRBD2. V was pared by 4 bases and J by 4 bases, with 10 bases of the junction left unmatched. CDR3 length equals 17 residues. The germline gives CDR1 SQVTM, CDR2 ANQGSEA. The CDR3 DNA is TGCAGCGTTGGACTAGGGGCGACTAGCGGGAGGGCAGATACGCAGTATTTT. Translation: CSVGLGATSGRADTQYF.